This T cell receptor (beta chain) was captured in a study of blood T cell repertoires in COVID-19 (dated by TCRdb to between 2020 and 2021). Some background on the complete study: Collaborator samples came from the United States, Italy and Spain and covered acute and convalescent phases of COVID-19. The material from the prospective study consisted of cDNA or gDNA derived from T cells, B-cell-depleted T cells, or PBMCs. The dataset comprised deeply sampled blood TCRbeta repertoires from subjects exposed to, actively infected with, or recovered from COVID-19. The repertoires were released in a freely available public database intended as a resource for research on the immune response to SARS-CoV-2. Samples came from the ongoing ImmuneRACE study (first 160 participants) plus 1,254 subjects from 6 global collaborators. The sample metadata nearly always contained a de-identified subject ID, COVID-19 status, age in years and sex. Where available, HLA class I and class II types were obtained from metadata supplied by the sample provider rather than from assay-based typing. The research as a whole found: The amount of clinical and demographic metadata varied by source and participant and was provided uncurated.

As regards this clone: Its antigen has not been determined. Base qualities were left out, and no much larger clone turns up one base away.

TCRbeta CDR3 regions were amplified from genomic DNA by means of the immunoSEQ Assay, a bias-controlled multiplex PCR. Turning to the authors' computational methods: Nucleated cell counts per sample were estimated from amplification of reference gene primers within the assay. To quantify the absolute abundance of each unique TCRbeta CDR3 rearrangement, sequence reads were collapsed and filtered. For each sample, productive Simpson clonality was calculated as the square root of Simpson's diversity index over productive rearrangements. What TCRdb holds here is the immuneACCESS table cut down to in-frame rearrangements. Part of the clones is not present; checked against another copy, under half of the missing clones reflect an unresolved V gene, and the others are unexplained. Clone size and the V and J calls come from that table; the DNA yielded D and trimming. The sample records over 100,000 clones, roughly four fifths of which are singletons. The ten largest clonotypes hold 12% of the sample.

Collaborating institutions collected whole blood in K2EDTA tubes following their own protocols. For TCRbeta analysis, collaborators shipped samples as frozen whole blood, isolated PBMCs, or DNA extracted from either of those sample types. The sample consisted of peripheral blood. The sequence came from a woman between 55 and 75 years old with acute or convalescent COVID-19.

The DNA is TGTGCCTGGAGTACAGGGGGAGTGAGGGCCCAGCATTTT. Its protein product is CAWSTGGVRAQHF. The chain is assembled from TRBV30 and TRBJ1-5; TRBD1 agrees with 8 junctional bases. Spanning cysteine to phenylalanine, the CDR3 consists of 13 amino acids. Only the CDR3 region is kept as DNA, spanning 39 bases read in frame from base 1. CDR1 and CDR2 were assigned from the germline V gene (reference sequence) as GTSNPN and SVGIG. The junction shows trimming of 2 bases on V and 11 bases on J, and the gene matches do not reach 8 bases of it.